The next 21 T cell receptor beta chains were all read from a single sample in a study of blood T cell repertoires in COVID-19. Data came from immunoSEQ multiplex PCR; TCRdb stores just in-frame clones and leaves some out. This table has around 200,000 clones, more than 75% appearing once. The sequenced sample consisted of peripheral blood. The receptor set was obtained from a woman at least 80 years old with acute or convalescent COVID-19.

The chain links TRBV2 to TRBJ2-1, with TRBD1 identical over 7 bases. Germline values: CDR1 SNHLY, CDR2 FYNNEI. CDR3 length: 12 amino acids. The V gene end was trimmed by 8 bases and the J gene end by 8 bases; junction bases not matched to a gene: 6. CDR3 nucleotides: TGTGCCAGCTGTGCCGACAGGGATGAGCAGTTCTTC. It is translated as CASCADRDEQFF.

The chain links TRBV6-5 to TRBJ2-1, with 13 bases identical to TRBD2. CDR3 length: 14 amino acids. Germline V gene lookup returns CDR1 MNHEY and CDR2 SVGAGI. J lost 8 bases, V lost 6 bases, and 4 bases had no gene match. CDR3 bases: TGTGCCAGCAGCGGGACTAGCGGGATCGATGAGCAGTTCTTC. As protein: CASSGTSGIDEQFF.

The V and J genes are TRBV28 and TRBJ2-3; 8 positions match TRBD1. The V gene end was trimmed by 7 bases and the J gene end by 2 bases; junction bases not matched to a gene: 5. Germline V gene sequence: CDR1 MDHEN, CDR2 SYDVKM. The CDR3 spans 14 residues. The CDR3 is CASNQDRVTDTQYF. CDR3 nucleotides: TGTGCCAGCAACCAGGACAGGGTCACAGATACGCAGTATTTT.

The CDR3 coding sequence is TGTGCCAGCAGCAACTGGGACAGGGCTAATTCACCCCTCCACTTT. Translating gives CASSNWDRANSPLHF. The V gene is TRBV7-2, the J gene TRBJ1-6; 9 nucleotides align to TRBD1. This CDR3 region has 15 residues. J gave up 6 bases and V 5 bases, and 5 bases lay outside the gene matches. The germline V gene has CDR1 SGHTA and CDR2 FQGNSA.

This clone was observed once. The chain uses TRBV5-1 and TRBJ2-3, with 8 nucleotides matching TRBD1. The CDR3 runs 14 residues. Trimming cost V 4 bases and J 7 bases; bases outside gene matches: 8. Germline CDR1 is SGHRS and CDR2 is YFSETQ. The CDR3 region is CASSQRQGINTQYF. Here the CDR3 DNA reads TGCGCCAGCAGCCAAAGACAGGGGATCAATACGCAGTATTTT.

V usage is TRBV7-2 and J usage is TRBJ2-1; 8 bases fit TRBD2. Looked up from germline, CDR1 is SGHTA and CDR2 is FQGNSA. V was pared by 5 bases and J by 3 bases, with 9 bases of the junction left unmatched. The CDR3 length is 16 residues. Written as DNA, the CDR3 is TGTGCCAGCAGCCCCTCGCTAGCGGGCAGCTACAATGAGCAGTTCTTC. Residues: CASSPSLAGSYNEQFF.

J is TRBJ2-4 and V is TRBV28; 10 positions agree with TRBD1. CDR3 length equals 16 residues. After removal of 4 bases from V and 1 base from J, the junction contained 4 bases not matched to a gene. Germline values: CDR1 MDHEN, CDR2 SYDVKM. In nucleotides, the CDR3 is TGTGCCAGCAGTTCGCCGGGACAGGGGGCCAAAAACATTCAGTACTTC. Translating it yields CASSSPGQGAKNIQYF.

The CDR3 coding sequence is TGCGCCAGCAGCCAAGGTCCAGGGCGGAGGAACACTGAAGCTTTCTTT. Its translation: CASSQGPGRRNTEAFF. The genes are TRBV4-3 and TRBJ1-1; D is perhaps TRBD1 (5 bases). V gave up 1 base and J gave up 1 base, with 13 bases separating them. The CDR3 is 16 amino acids. CDR1 and CDR2 from the germline V gene are LGHNA and YSLEER.

Notes on this clone: Relative to the germline gene, one junction end is altered; a read error may explain this. The V gene is TRBV7-7, the J gene TRBJ2-1; TRBD2 agrees at 9 bases. The CDR3 covers 16 residues. Looked up from germline, CDR1 is SSHAT and CDR2 is FNYEAQ (reference sequence). The CDR3 reads CASSSTSGVLYNEQFF. In DNA, the CDR3 is TGTGCTAGCAGTTCGACTAGCGGTGTCTTATACAATGAGCAGTTCTTC.

There are many counts of this clone. This chain links TRBV6-4 with TRBJ2-5, with D perhaps matching TRBD2 (5 bases). There are 14 residues in the CDR3. V was trimmed by 6 bases and J by 3 bases, leaving 14 bases between them. The germline CDR1 and CDR2 sequences are MRHNA and SNTAGT. The CDR3 sequence: CASSGLSRKETQYF. CDR3 in DNA: TGTGCCAGCAGCGGACTCAGTCGAAAAGAGACCCAGTACTTC.

This chain links TRBV18 with TRBJ1-3, with D uncertain. The V and J ends lost 2 bases and 2 bases respectively, with 13 bases between them. The CDR3 sequence is 16 residues long. Germline lookup yields CDR1 KGHSH and CDR2 LQKENI. The CDR3, as DNA: TGTGCCAGCTCACCAACGTCCCCGTCGGCTGGAAACACCATATATTTT. Residues: CASSPTSPSAGNTIYF.

The J gene is TRBJ2-7, the V gene TRBV29-1, with D hard to call. The CDR3 spans 11 residues. Germline V gene lookup returns CDR1 SQVTM and CDR2 ANQGSEA. The V and J ends lost 4 bases and 2 bases respectively, with 6 bases between them. In DNA form, the CDR3 reads TGCAGCGTTGGGTCAGCCTACGAGCAGTACTTC. Amino acid sequence: CSVGSAYEQYF.

The rearrangement joins TRBV28 to TRBJ1-1; no clear D gene. Trimming took 6 bases from V and 3 from J, leaving 8 bases between them. The CDR3 is made up of 12 amino acids. Germline assignment: CDR1 MDHEN and CDR2 SYDVKM. The DNA of the CDR3 is TGTGCCAGCAGGTTGACACACACTGAAGCTTTCTTT. Translating gives CASRLTHTEAFF.

This clone was recorded only once. The rearrangement joins TRBV5-1 to TRBJ1-3; no definite D call. The germline CDR1 and CDR2 sequences are SGHRS and YFSETQ. V lost 1 base to trimming and J lost 4 bases, with 9 bases between them. The length of the CDR3 is 14 residues. The CDR3 reads CASSLQQAGNTIYF. CDR3 in DNA: TGCGCCAGCAGCTTGCAACAAGCGGGAAACACCATATATTTT.

The rearrangement uses TRBV9 and TRBJ2-1; the match to TRBD1 covers 8 bases. Per germline, CDR1 SGDLS and CDR2 YYNGEE. V lost 5 bases and J lost 10; bases outside the gene matches: 17. There are 16 residues in the CDR3. CDR3: CASSDHRDRPFGEQFF. In DNA form, the CDR3 reads TGTGCCAGCAGTGATCACCGGGACAGGCCTTTTGGGGAGCAGTTCTTC.

The rearrangement uses TRBV6-6 and TRBJ2-6; D perhaps matches TRBD1 (6 bases). V dropped 6 bases and J dropped 0 bases, with 9 bases sitting between them. The CDR3 is 15 residues long. Looked up from germline, CDR1 is MNHNY and CDR2 is SVGAGI (reference sequence). CDR3 loop: CASSQGGSGANVLTF. DNA for the CDR3: TGTGCCAGCAGCCAAGGGGGCTCTGGGGCCAACGTCCTGACTTTC.

J is TRBJ1-2 and V is TRBV28; 7 bases match TRBD1. Germline lookup yields CDR1 MDHEN and CDR2 SYDVKM. The CDR3 has 13 amino acids. Losses at the gene ends were 7 bases for V and 3 bases for J; bases not matched to a gene: 5. The CDR3 nucleotides read TGTGCCAGCACTCCGACAGGGTACTATGGCTACACCTTC. As protein: CASTPTGYYGYTF.

The chain joins TRBV6-6 to TRBJ2-7, with 12 nucleotides matching TRBD2. After removal of 5 bases from V and 3 bases from J, the junction contained 5 bases not matched to a gene. Germline CDR1 MNHNY, CDR2 SVGAGI (reference sequence). The CDR3 extends over 15 amino acids. The CDR3 DNA is TGTGCCAGCAGTACGCGACTAGCGGGAGTCTACGAGCAGTACTTC. Translation: CASSTRLAGVYEQYF.

The J gene is TRBJ1-1, the V gene TRBV12-3 or TRBV12-4, with 7 bases fitting TRBD1. V shed 5 bases, J shed 3 bases, and the junction held 3 bases outside the gene matches. CDR3 size: 13 residues. CDR3: CASSNTGDTEAFF. CDR3 coding DNA: TGTGCCAGCAGTAACACAGGGGACACTGAAGCTTTCTTT.

The chain links TRBV5-1 to TRBJ1-4; 7 positions match TRBD1. This CDR3 has 14 residues. With V trimmed by 3 bases and J by 6 bases, 5 bases remained unmatched. Per the germline V gene, CDR1 is SGHRS and CDR2 is YFSETQ. The CDR3 region is CASSWGQNYEKLFF. The CDR3 nucleotides are TGCGCCAGCAGCTGGGGACAGAATTATGAAAAACTGTTTTTT. Full variable domain (rest looked up from reference TRBV5-1 and TRBJ1-4): KAGVTQTPRYLIKTRGQQVTLSCSPISGHRSVSWYQQTPGQGLQFLFEYFSETQRNKGNFPGRFSGRQFSNSRSEMNVSTLELGDSALYLCASSWGQNYEKLFFGSGTQLSVL.

The chain joins TRBV30 to TRBJ1-5; perhaps TRBD1 as D (6 bases). Germline-derived CDR1 and CDR2 are GTSNPN and SVGIG (reference sequence). This CDR3 spans 18 amino acids. V was clipped by 0 bases and J by 0 bases, with 18 bases between them. CDR3 residues: CAWSVSWQGLYSNQPQHF. DNA of the CDR3: TGTGCCTGGAGTGTAAGTTGGCAGGGGCTTTATAGCAATCAGCCCCAGCATTTT.